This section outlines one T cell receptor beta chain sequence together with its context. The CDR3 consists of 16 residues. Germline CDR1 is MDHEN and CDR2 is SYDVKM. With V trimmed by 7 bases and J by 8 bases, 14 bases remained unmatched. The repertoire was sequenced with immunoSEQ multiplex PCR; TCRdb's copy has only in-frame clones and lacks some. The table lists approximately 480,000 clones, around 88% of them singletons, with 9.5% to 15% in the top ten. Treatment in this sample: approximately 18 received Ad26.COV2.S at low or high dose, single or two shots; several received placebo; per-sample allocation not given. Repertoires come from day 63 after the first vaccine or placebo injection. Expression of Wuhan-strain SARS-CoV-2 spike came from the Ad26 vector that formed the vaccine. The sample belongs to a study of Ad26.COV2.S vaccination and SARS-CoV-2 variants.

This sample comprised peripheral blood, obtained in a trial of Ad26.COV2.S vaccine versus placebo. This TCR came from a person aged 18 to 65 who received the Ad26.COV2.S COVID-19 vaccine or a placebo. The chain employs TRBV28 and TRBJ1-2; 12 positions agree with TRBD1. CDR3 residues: CASTASGQGAVRGYTF. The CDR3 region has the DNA TGTGCCAGCACGGCTTCGGGACAGGGGGCGGTAAGGGGCTACACCTTC.